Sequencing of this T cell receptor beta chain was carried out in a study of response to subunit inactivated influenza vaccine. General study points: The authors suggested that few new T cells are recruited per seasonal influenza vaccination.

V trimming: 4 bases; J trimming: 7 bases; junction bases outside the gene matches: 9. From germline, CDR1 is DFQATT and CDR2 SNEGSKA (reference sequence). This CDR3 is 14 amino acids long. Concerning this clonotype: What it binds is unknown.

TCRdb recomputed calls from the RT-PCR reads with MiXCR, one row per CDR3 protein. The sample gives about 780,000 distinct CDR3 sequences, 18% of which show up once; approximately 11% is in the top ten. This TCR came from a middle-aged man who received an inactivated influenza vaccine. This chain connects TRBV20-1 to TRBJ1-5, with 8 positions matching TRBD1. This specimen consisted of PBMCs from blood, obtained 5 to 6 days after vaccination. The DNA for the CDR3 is TGCAGTGCTACACCAGGACAGGGAGGACAGCCCCAGCATTTT. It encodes CSATPGQGGQPQHF.